The rows below give T cell receptor beta chains drawn from one sample of a study of control samples from healthy donors and cancer patients. Measured with immunoSEQ multiplex PCR; TCRdb has only the in-frame clones, and not every one. Among 150,000 to 200,000 clones listed, approximately 94% were seen once. The specimen sequenced was PBMCs. The receptors come from a man in his sixties with colorectal cancer. The CDR3 runs from the conserved cysteine through the conserved F or W. D genes are given only for firm matches. Clone size appears in some rows only: once, few, many, or a class for an expanded clone.

NA	TRBV3-1/TRBV3-2	NA	TRBJ2-2	13	CASSLRVGGELFF	TGTGCCAGCAGCCTTCGTGTAGGCGGGGAGCTGTTTTTT
NA	TRBV29-1	NA	TRBJ2-3	12	CSVGVRRDTQYF	TGCAGCGTTGGGGTTCGACGGGATACGCAGTATTTT
NA	TRBV4-1	NA	TRBJ1-5	14	CASSPREGNQPQHF	TGCGCCAGCAGCCCTCGGGAGGGCAATCAGCCCCAGCATTTT
NA	TRBV6-6	NA	TRBJ2-1	14	CASSPGRPGDEQFF	TGTGCCAGCAGTCCGGGGCGGCCGGGGGATGAGCAGTTCTTC
NA	TRBV3-1/TRBV3-2	once	TRBJ2-3	17	CASSQEGRTVGTDTQYF	TGTGCCAGCAGCCAAGAAGGAAGGACGGTCGGCACAGATACGCAGTATTTT
NA	TRBV5-1	NA	TRBJ2-3	14	CASSQRPGTDTQYF	TGCGCCAGCAGCCAGAGACCAGGCACAGATACGCAGTATTTT
NA	TRBV4-3	NA	TRBJ1-2	19	CASSQDFRGGAQKNYSYTF	TGCGCCAGCAGCCAAGATTTCAGGGGAGGTGCGCAGAAGAACTATAGCTACACCTTC
NA	TRBV5-8	NA	TRBJ2-5	16	CASTWRGGTYQETQYF	TGTGCCAGCACCTGGCGAGGCGGAACGTACCAAGAGACCCAGTACTTC
TRBD1	TRBV30	once	TRBJ2-7	11	CAWRLGGPQYF	TGTGCCTGGAGGCTAGGGGGCCCGCAGTACTTC
NA	TRBV4-1	NA	TRBJ2-1	15	CASSQGSFSYNEQFF	TGCGCCAGCAGCCAAGGGAGCTTCTCCTACAATGAGCAGTTCTTC
NA	TRBV2	NA	TRBJ2-7	11	CASGYRQVGNF	TGTGCCAGCGGGTATAGACAGGTGGGAAACTTC
TRBD1	TRBV24-1	NA	TRBJ2-2	18	CATSPPVGQGNEAGELFF	TGTGCCACCAGTCCGCCGGTGGGACAGGGTAATGAAGCCGGGGAGCTGTTTTTT
TRBD1	TRBV10-3	NA	TRBJ1-2	16	CAISESGQASSYGYTF	TGTGCCATCAGTGAGTCGGGACAGGCCTCCTCCTATGGCTACACCTTC
TRBD2	TRBV4-2	NA	TRBJ2-5	15	CASSPLGAGGETQYF	TGTGCCAGCAGCCCTCTAGGAGCGGGGGGTGAGACCCAGTACTTC
NA	TRBV4-2	once	TRBJ2-1	15	CASSQDQTPVDEQFF	TGTGCCAGCAGCCAAGATCAGACTCCTGTAGATGAGCAGTTCTTC
NA	TRBV25-1	once	TRBJ1-4	14	CASSESLTDEKLFF	TGTGCCAGCAGTGAATCCCTGACAGATGAAAAACTGTTTTTT
NA	TRBV12-3/TRBV12-4	NA	TRBJ2-6	13	CASSGTGANVLTF	TGTGCCAGCAGCGGAACTGGGGCCAACGTCCTGACTTTC
NA	TRBV15	NA	TRBJ2-7	14	CATSRDRASYEQYF	TGTGCCACCAGCAGAGATAGGGCCTCCTACGAGCAGTACTTC
NA	TRBV7-2	once	TRBJ2-7	13	CASSSSLSYEQYF	TGTGCCAGCAGCTCCTCTCTCTCCTACGAGCAGTACTTC
TRBD1	TRBV6-5	NA	TRBJ2-7	15	CASSAGTENSYEQYF	TGTGCCAGCAGCGCCGGGACAGAAAACTCCTACGAGCAGTACTTC
TRBD2	TRBV5-5	NA	TRBJ2-1	17	CASSQPAGLGVNNEQFF	TGTGCCAGCAGTCAACCGGCGGGACTAGGGGTTAACAATGAGCAGTTCTTC
NA	TRBV18	NA	TRBJ1-5	12	CASSPRGQPQHF	TGTGCCAGCTCACCACGGGGGCAGCCCCAGCATTTT
NA	TRBV27	NA	TRBJ2-2	17	CASSWAGVAANTGELFF	TGTGCCAGCAGTTGGGCAGGGGTGGCCGCGAACACCGGGGAGCTGTTTTTT
TRBD2	TRBV27	NA	TRBJ2-2	18	CASSSGLAGGPNTGELFF	TGTGCCAGCAGTTCGGGACTAGCGGGGGGCCCGAACACCGGGGAGCTGTTTTTT
NA	TRBV7-2	NA	TRBJ1-2	15	CASSLSPGQNYGYTF	TGTGCCAGCAGCTTAAGTCCCGGACAGAACTATGGCTACACCTTC
NA	TRBV29-1	NA	TRBJ1-1	12	CSGVQGNTEAFF	TGCAGCGGGGTACAGGGGAACACTGAAGCTTTCTTT
TRBD1	TRBV2	few	TRBJ1-2	15	CASSEAWDSPYGYTF	TGTGCCAGCAGTGAAGCTTGGGACAGCCCCTATGGCTACACCTTC
NA	TRBV19	NA	TRBJ2-2	14	CASRKTGSTGELFF	TGTGCCAGTAGAAAAACAGGGAGCACCGGGGAGCTGTTTTTT
TRBD1	TRBV7-2	NA	TRBJ1-6	16	CASSRTGGDYNSPLHF	TGTGCCAGCAGCCGCACAGGGGGCGATTATAATTCACCCCTCCACTTT
NA	TRBV7-2	NA	TRBJ1-3	15	CASSSTPLTGNTIYF	TGTGCCAGCAGCTCAACCCCATTAACTGGAAACACCATATATTTT
TRBD1	TRBV19	NA	TRBJ1-2	15	CASSIGQGAGHGYTF	TGTGCCAGTAGTATCGGGCAGGGGGCCGGACATGGCTACACCTTC
NA	TRBV11-2	NA	TRBJ2-7	14	CASSLEIRPYEQYF	TGTGCCAGCAGCTTAGAAATCAGGCCCTACGAGCAGTACTTC
NA	TRBV7-9	NA	TRBJ1-2	15	CASSSRDWAAEGYTF	TGTGCCAGCAGTTCGAGGGATTGGGCCGCTGAGGGCTACACCTTC
NA	TRBV24-1	NA	TRBJ1-5	15	CATSDPREVHQPQHF	TGTGCCACCAGTGACCCCCGGGAGGTTCATCAGCCCCAGCATTTT
TRBD1	TRBV11-1	NA	TRBJ1-1	16	CASSLAGTGPGTEAFF	TGTGCCAGCAGCTTAGCTGGGACAGGGCCAGGGACTGAAGCTTTCTTT
TRBD2	TRBV30	NA	TRBJ2-1	15	CAWSVLAGGYNEQFF	TGTGCCTGGAGTGTACTTGCGGGGGGTTACAATGAGCAGTTCTTC
NA	TRBV29-1	NA	TRBJ1-3	13	CSVDLRQGSTIYF	TGCAGCGTTGATTTGCGCCAGGGGAGCACCATATATTTT
TRBD1	TRBV10-3	NA	TRBJ1-5	13	CAITGGRDQPQHF	TGTGCCATCACAGGGGGCAGAGATCAGCCCCAGCATTTT
NA	TRBV9	once	TRBJ2-3	15	CASSVGGGPDGAQYF	TGTGCCAGCAGCGTAGGAGGGGGGCCCGACGGGGCGCAGTATTTT
NA	TRBV4-2	NA	TRBJ1-4	15	CASSSQGRTNEKLFF	TGTGCCAGCAGCTCACAGGGAAGGACTAATGAAAAACTGTTTTTT
TRBD1	TRBV10-1	NA	TRBJ2-2	13	CASSRGQGGELFF	TGCGCCAGCAGTCGAGGACAGGGCGGGGAGCTGTTTTTT
NA	TRBV5-6	NA	TRBJ2-1	13	CASSWSSYNEQFF	TGTGCCAGCAGCTGGAGCTCCTACAATGAGCAGTTCTTC
NA	TRBV9	NA	TRBJ2-1	16	CASSSYGIREDNEQFF	TGTGCCAGCAGCTCTTACGGGATAAGGGAGGATAATGAGCAGTTCTTC
NA	TRBV5-8	NA	TRBJ2-6	18	CASSFQKGRLSGANVLTF	TGTGCCAGCAGCTTTCAGAAGGGGAGGCTCTCTGGGGCCAACGTCCTGACTTTC
NA	TRBV5-1	NA	TRBJ1-1	13	CASRGQLNTEAFF	TGCGCCAGCAGGGGGCAGTTGAACACTGAAGCTTTCTTT
NA	TRBV19	NA	TRBJ2-3	17	CASCIRDGVEGQDTQYF	TGTGCCAGTTGTATTCGCGACGGGGTAGAGGGACAAGATACGCAGTATTTT
NA	TRBV6-2/TRBV6-3	NA	TRBJ2-7	14	CASSYAPEYYEQYF	TGTGCCAGCAGTTACGCTCCGGAATACTACGAGCAGTACTTC
TRBD1	TRBV9	NA	TRBJ1-2	13	CASSSTGGYGYTF	TGTGCCAGCAGCTCGACAGGGGGCTATGGCTACACCTTC
NA	TRBV9	NA	TRBJ1-6	14	CASSVDGEGSPLHF	TGTGCCAGCAGCGTAGATGGAGAGGGTTCACCCCTCCACTTT
TRBD1	TRBV9	NA	TRBJ1-4	14	CASSPQTGDGKLFF	TGTGCCAGCAGCCCTCAGACAGGGGACGGAAAACTGTTTTTT
TRBD1	TRBV7-8	NA	TRBJ2-7	15	CASSPGQGVSYEQYF	TGTGCCAGCAGCCCCGGACAGGGGGTCTCCTACGAGCAGTACTTC
NA	TRBV24-1	NA	TRBJ2-7	16	CATGGVLTDPIGEQYF	TGTGCCACCGGCGGGGTCCTCACAGATCCCATCGGCGAGCAGTACTTC